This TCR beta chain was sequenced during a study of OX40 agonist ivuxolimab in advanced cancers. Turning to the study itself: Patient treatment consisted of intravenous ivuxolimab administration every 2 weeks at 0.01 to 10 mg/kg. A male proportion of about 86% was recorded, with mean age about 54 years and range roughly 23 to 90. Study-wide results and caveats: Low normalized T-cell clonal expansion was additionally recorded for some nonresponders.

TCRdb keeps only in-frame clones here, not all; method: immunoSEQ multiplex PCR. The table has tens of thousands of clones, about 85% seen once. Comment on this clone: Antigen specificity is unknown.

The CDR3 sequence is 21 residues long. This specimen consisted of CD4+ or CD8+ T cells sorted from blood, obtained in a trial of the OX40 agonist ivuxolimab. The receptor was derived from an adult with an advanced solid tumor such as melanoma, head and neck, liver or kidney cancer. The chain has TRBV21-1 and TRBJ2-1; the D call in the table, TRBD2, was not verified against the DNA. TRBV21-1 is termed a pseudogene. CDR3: CASSKREGPQDSGGQDNEQFF. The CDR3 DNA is TGTGCCAGCAGCAAAAGGGAGGGTCCTCAGGATAGCGGGGGACAGGACAATGAGCAGTTCTTC.